The next 22 T cell receptor beta chains were all read from a single sample in a study of T cells in Graves' hyperthyroidism and ophthalmopathy. Researchers took RNA transcripts and amplified the TCR beta CDR3 regions from them. Using the HTBI primer set, a first-round RT-PCR was run on the TCR CDR3. TCRdb called the multiplex PCR reads again in MiXCR, with one record for every CDR3 protein. The sample has approximately 690,000 distinct CDR3 sequences, roughly 15% seen once. The source material was blood. These receptors originate from a woman aged 50 to 60 with Graves' ophthalmopathy.

In this sample, this clonotype turned up many times. The gene calls are TRBV2 and TRBJ2-1, with D possibly matching TRBD2 (5 bases). The CDR3 spans 11 residues. Germline V gene sequence: CDR1 SNHLY, CDR2 FYNNEI. V lost 8 bases and J lost 6, with 8 bases in between. In DNA form, the CDR3 reads TGTGCCAGCGGCGGGCGCAATGAGCAGTTCTTC. Translating gives CASGGRNEQFF.

Ten or more counts support this clonotype. The chain is built from TRBV9 and TRBJ1-1; tentative D call: TRBD1 (5 bases). In germline, CDR1 is SGDLS, CDR2 YYNGEE. CDR3 length equals 14 residues. Trimming cost V 0 bases and J 3 bases, with 9 bases left between them. The CDR3 bases are TGTGCCAGCAGCGTAGGTTCAGGGCACACTGAAGCTTTCTTT. It specifies CASSVGSGHTEAFF.

Points on this clonotype: This sequence may be a read error, since a much larger clone differs from it by one base. V gene TRBV7-3 combines with J gene TRBJ2-4; TRBD1 might be the D (6 bases). Deletions cut 2 bases from V and 6 bases from J, with 8 bases between. Germline CDR1 and CDR2: SGHTA and FQGTGA. The CDR3 totals 13 residues. The CDR3 region is CASSLEQGNIQYF. CDR3 coding DNA: TGTGCCAGCAGCTTAGAACAGGGAAACATTCAGTACTTC.

This clonotype was found many times. The chain joins TRBV6-6 to TRBJ1-1; D gene uncertain. V lost 0 bases to trimming and J lost 8 bases, with 10 bases between them. Germline CDR1 is MNHNY and CDR2 is SVGAGI (reference sequence). CDR3 length equals 13 residues. The CDR3 sequence: CASSYSLISEAFF. The DNA of the CDR3 is TGTGCCAGCAGTTACTCGCTCATCTCAGAAGCTTTCTTT.

J is TRBJ2-1 and V is TRBV5-1; 7 positions match TRBD2. J lost 6 bases, V lost 2 bases, and 8 bases had no gene match. Germline-derived CDR1 and CDR2 are SGHRS and YFSETQ. The CDR3 has 15 amino acids. CDR3 protein: CASSLIAGRGNEQFF. CDR3 nucleotide sequence: TGCGCCAGCAGCTTAATAGCGGGTAGAGGCAATGAGCAGTTCTTC. Filled out from reference TRBV5-1 and TRBJ2-1, the complete variable domain reads KAGVTQTPRYLIKTRGQQVTLSCSPISGHRSVSWYQQTPGQGLQFLFEYFSETQRNKGNFPGRFSGRQFSNSRSEMNVSTLELGDSALYLCASSLIAGRGNEQFFGPGTRLTVL.

This sequence joins TRBV10-1 and TRBJ1-2; no firm D call. V lost 7 bases, J lost 3 bases, and 12 bases lay in between. The germline V gene has CDR1 WNHNN and CDR2 SYGVQD (reference sequence). The CDR3 is 13 amino acids. The CDR3 region has the DNA TGCGCCAGCATTAGTGGCCGCTACTATGGCTACACCTTC. It yields the protein CASISGRYYGYTF.

This clonotype was observed at least ten times. The genes are TRBV6-2 or TRBV6-3 and TRBJ2-1; 14 nucleotides agree with TRBD2. The CDR3 runs to 15 residues. Germline loops: CDR1 MNHEY, CDR2 SVGEGT. The V and J ends lost 4 bases and 10 bases, in that order; junction bases with no gene match: 6. The CDR3 bases are TGTGCCAGCAGTTGGGGACTAGCGGGAGTGGGGGAGCAGTTCTTC. It specifies CASSWGLAGVGEQFF.

This clonotype showed up many times. This sequence joins TRBV5-1 and TRBJ1-4, with 8 bases aligning to TRBD1. V shed 4 bases, J shed 3 bases, and the junction held 2 bases outside the gene matches. Germline CDR1 SGHRS, CDR2 YFSETQ. The CDR3 spans 14 residues. For the CDR3, the DNA is TGCGCCAGCAGCCGGGACAGGCCTAATGAAAAACTGTTTTTT. Its translation: CASSRDRPNEKLFF.

This CDR3 reads CASSYKAAEANVLTF. The CDR3 coding sequence is TGTGCCAGCAGTTACAAGGCCGCGGAGGCCAACGTCCTGACTTTC. This chain uses TRBV6-2 or TRBV6-3 with TRBJ2-6; the D is unclear. This CDR3 region has 15 residues. The V gene's germline CDR1 is MNHEY and CDR2 SVGEGT. Trimming removed 2 bases at V and 6 bases at J, with 11 bases between.

This clonotype was counted at least ten times. V and J are TRBV10-3 and TRBJ2-5, with 11 bases aligning to TRBD2. The germline CDR1 and CDR2 sequences are ENHRY and SYGVKD. The J segment lost 0 bases and the V segment lost 2 bases, leaving 11 bases of the junction unmatched. The CDR3 consists of 19 residues. CDR3 loop: CAISEPLAGGKVHQETQYF. The CDR3 bases are TGTGCCATCAGTGAGCCCTTAGCGGGAGGGAAGGTCCACCAAGAGACCCAGTACTTC.

This clonotype was found many times. The V call is TRBV3-1, the J call TRBJ1-1; 8 nucleotides align to TRBD1. The J segment lost 0 bases and the V segment lost 3 bases, leaving 15 bases of the junction unmatched. Per germline, CDR1 LGHDT and CDR2 YNNKEL (reference sequence). The CDR3 consists of 19 residues. CDR3 DNA sequence: TGTGCCAGCAGCCATACTTTCCGGGACAGGCCTCTTATGAACACTGAAGCTTTCTTT. Translating it yields CASSHTFRDRPLMNTEAFF.

In this sample, this clonotype turned up a few times. The V gene is TRBV6-2 or TRBV6-3, the J gene TRBJ2-7; 10 bases are a match to TRBD2. The CDR3 contains 15 residues. Germline assignment: CDR1 MNHEY and CDR2 SVGEGT. V was pared by 6 bases and J by 2 bases, with 7 bases of the junction left unmatched. CDR3 sequence reads: CASSIHGTSAYEQYF. CDR3 nucleotide sequence: TGTGCCAGCAGCATACACGGGACTAGCGCCTACGAGCAGTACTTC.

This clonotype was counted at least ten times. This chain connects TRBV7-3 to TRBJ2-7; no definite D call. This CDR3 spans 12 amino acids. CDR1 is SGHTA, CDR2 FQGTGA, per germline. With 4 bases removed from V and 7 bases from J, the gap between germline ends came to 11 bases. CDR3 sequence: CASSYPNGEQYF. Here the CDR3 DNA reads TGTGCCAGCAGCTATCCCAATGGGGAGCAGTACTTC.

Points on this clonotype: One base away lies a much larger clone, so this may be a sequencing read error. The V call is TRBV29-1, the J call TRBJ2-5; no clear D. Per the germline V gene, CDR1 is SQVTM and CDR2 is ANQGSEA. CDR3 size: 12 residues. The V end was cut by 3 bases, the J end by 7 bases, with 12 bases between. In DNA form, the CDR3 reads TGCAGCGTTGATGGCCTGTCAGGGACCCAGTACTTC. It codes for CSVDGLSGTQYF.

This clonotype was seen at least ten times. The CDR3 DNA reads as TGTGCCAGCAGGACAGGGAGTTCTCGTCAGCCCCAGCATTTT. Its protein is CASRTGSSRQPQHF. The chain employs TRBV2 and TRBJ1-5; TRBD1 matches 7 bases. Germline V CDR1 and CDR2: SNHLY, FYNNEI. V was clipped by 6 bases and J by 6 bases; unmatched bases: 8. The length of the CDR3 is 14 residues. The whole variable domain, filled in from reference TRBV2 and TRBJ1-5, reads EPEVTQTPSHQVTQMGQEVILRCVPISNHLYFYWYRQILGQKVEFLVSFYNNEISEKSEIFDDQFSVERPDGSNFTLKIRSTKLEDSAMYFCASRTGSSRQPQHFGDGTRLSIL.

This clonotype was detected only a few times. CDR3 in amino acids: CASSSNPGIYEQYF. In DNA form, the CDR3 reads TGTGCCAGCTCTTCTAATCCGGGAATATACGAGCAGTACTTC. The chain employs TRBV13 and TRBJ2-7, with D possibly matching TRBD2 (5 bases). The V gene lost 8 bases and the J gene lost 4 bases, with 18 bases spanning the gap. The CDR3 extends over 14 amino acids. From germline, CDR1 is PRHDT and CDR2 FYEKMQ (reference sequence).

This clonotype occurred a few times. This chain connects TRBV6-1 to TRBJ1-4; 12 positions agree with TRBD1. Germline V gene data show CDR1 as MNHNS and CDR2 as SASEGT. The CDR3 extends over 17 amino acids. V lost 5 bases, J lost 5 bases, and 9 bases stayed unmatched. The chain's CDR3 is CASSWDRGPAKNEKLFF. In DNA, the CDR3 is TGTGCCAGCAGTTGGGACAGGGGGCCTGCGAAAAATGAAAAACTGTTTTTT.

In this sample, this clonotype turned up many times. The chain is built from TRBV2 and TRBJ2-5, with TRBD1 matching over 8 bases. The germline gives CDR1 SNHLY, CDR2 FYNNEI. The CDR3 length is 13 residues. The ends lost 8 bases at V and 5 bases at J; junction bases unmatched: 7. The CDR3 region has the DNA TGTGCCAGCGTCAGGGGGCGTCTGGAGACCCAGTACTTC. This encodes CASVRGRLETQYF. Filled out from reference TRBV2 and TRBJ2-5, the complete variable domain reads EPEVTQTPSHQVTQMGQEVILRCVPISNHLYFYWYRQILGQKVEFLVSFYNNEISEKSEIFDDQFSVERPDGSNFTLKIRSTKLEDSAMYFCASVRGRLETQYFGPGTRLLVL.

This clonotype was counted at least ten times. The chain has TRBV7-9 and TRBJ2-7, with D possibly TRBD1 on 6 matching bases. Trimming stripped 5 bases from V and 2 bases from J, with 13 bases between. The CDR3 is made up of 14 amino acids. Per germline, CDR1 SEHNR and CDR2 FQNEAQ (reference sequence). DNA of the CDR3: TGTGCCAGCAGCCCGATGGGGGCAACCTACGAGCAGTACTTC. The encoded protein is CASSPMGATYEQYF.

There are a few counts of this clonotype. The junction differs from germline at one of its ends, possibly a read error. The CDR3 region is CAASSNRDSYGYTF. In DNA form, the CDR3 reads TGTGCCGCCAGCTCAAACCGGGACAGCTATGGCTACACCTTC. The chain joins TRBV15 to TRBJ1-2; 7 nucleotides align to TRBD1. Germline V gene lookup returns CDR1 LNHNV and CDR2 YYDKDF (reference sequence). This CDR3 is 14 amino acids long.

V is TRBV12-3 or TRBV12-4 and J is TRBJ2-5; tentatively, D is TRBD2 (6 bases). V lost 5 bases to trimming and J lost 5 bases, with 12 bases between them. This CDR3 has 13 amino acids. CDR3: CASSPWRDETQYF. The CDR3 DNA reads as TGTGCCAGCAGTCCCTGGAGGGATGAGACCCAGTACTTC.

This clonotype was observed at least ten times. The chain employs TRBV27 and TRBJ2-1; 9 bases fit TRBD2. Germline CDR1 reads MNHEY; CDR2 reads SMNVEV (reference sequence). V trimming: 7 bases; J trimming: 5 bases; junction bases outside the gene matches: 9. The CDR3 length is 15 residues. The CDR3 region is CASNLLAGLNNEQFF. The CDR3 bases are TGTGCCAGCAACCTTCTAGCGGGACTTAACAATGAGCAGTTCTTC.